This T cell receptor beta chain was identified during a study of T-cell memory formation after mild COVID-19. Notes on the study in general: Shrinking CD4+ clones resided mostly in CM and EM, and CD8+ ones in EMRA. Pre-infection memory carried some responding clones, suggesting that cross-reactive memory joined. Day 15 to 85 contracting clones showed balanced CD4/CD8; later expanders leaned CD4+.

Germline V gene lookup returns CDR1 SGDLS and CDR2 YYNGEE. CDR3 length: 12 residues. V was cut by 0 bases and J by 8 bases, with 8 bases left in between. This clonotype appeared a few times. Its antigen remains unidentified. Researchers used 5'RACE with constant-segment primers to make TCR alpha and TCR beta cDNA libraries that carry sample barcodes and UMIs. MiXCR was run by TCRdb on the 5' RACE reads, yielding one entry per CDR3 protein. The repertoire includes 300,000 to 350,000 distinct CDR3 sequences, roughly 13% of them detected once, and 22% sits in the top ten. The sample consisted of PBMCs or a T cell subset sorted from them (not recorded which). The sequence derives from a man younger than 35 who had mild COVID-19 (a few samples of this study predate the infection). Cell type and time point are not known. The chain recombines TRBV9 with TRBJ1-2, with D possibly matching TRBD1 (5 bases). The CDR3 is CASSVGQGGYTF. The CDR3 DNA reads TGTGCCAGCAGCGTAGGGCAGGGAGGCTACACCTTC.